These 8 T cell receptor beta chains were sequenced from one sample in a study of T-cell memory formation after mild COVID-19. TCRdb re-analysed the 5' RACE reads in MiXCR, keeping a single row per CDR3 protein. The sample lists about 400,000 distinct CDR3 sequences; approximately 15% were seen once. The sequenced sample was PBMCs or a T cell subset sorted from them (not recorded which). These receptor sequences come from a man between 18 and 29 years old who had mild COVID-19 (a few samples of this study predate the infection). Cell type and time point are not known.

This clonotype has only a few counts. This chain connects TRBV12-3 or TRBV12-4 to TRBJ2-2, with D perhaps matching TRBD1 (6 bases). The CDR3 is 14 residues long. V gave up 6 bases and J gave up 4 bases, with 12 bases separating them. The CDR3 bases are TGTGCCAGCAGCCTAGTGGGGGCCACCGGGGAGCTGTTTTTT. It codes for CASSLVGATGELFF.

This clonotype has only a few counts. The V and J genes are TRBV20-1 and TRBJ1-1; TRBD1 agrees at 7 bases. From germline, CDR1 is DFQATT and CDR2 SNEGSKA (reference sequence). V lost 2 bases, J lost 5 bases, and 5 bases stayed unmatched. The CDR3 contains 13 residues. CDR3 amino acids: CSARPDRATEAFF. The CDR3 coding sequence is TGCAGTGCTAGACCAGACAGGGCTACTGAAGCTTTCTTT.

Many counts were recorded for this clonotype. The CDR3 protein is CASSLDRGAEAFF. Here the CDR3 DNA reads TGTGCCAGCAGCTTAGACAGAGGAGCTGAAGCTTTCTTT. The chain carries TRBV7-2 and TRBJ1-1; D ambiguous. This CDR3 contains 13 residues. Germline V gene sequence: CDR1 SGHTA, CDR2 FQGNSA. Trimming shortened V by 1 base and J by 6 bases, and 9 bases separated the two germline ends. The whole variable domain, filled in from reference TRBV7-2 and TRBJ1-1, reads GAGVSQSPSNKVTEKGKDVELRCDPISGHTALYWYRQSLGQGLEFLIYFQGNSAPDKSGLPSDRFSAERTGGSVSTLTIQRTQQEDSAVYLCASSLDRGAEAFFGQGTRLTVV.

The chain couples TRBV4-2 to TRBJ2-5, with a tentative D call TRBD2 (6 bases). CDR1 is LGHNA and CDR2 is YNFKEQ in the germline V gene. V dropped 0 bases and J dropped 0 bases, with 14 bases sitting between them. The CDR3 consists of 17 residues. Written as DNA, the CDR3 is TGTGCCAGCAGCCAAGAAGGATGGCGGGGACACCAAGAGACCCAGTACTTC. This encodes CASSQEGWRGHQETQYF.

The chain links TRBV18 to TRBJ2-3, with TRBD2 matching 10 bases. The V segment lost 8 bases and the J segment 5 bases; nucleotides outside the gene matches: 13. Germline CDR1 reads KGHSH; CDR2 reads LQKENI. This CDR3 contains 16 residues. CDR3 coding DNA: TGTGCCAGCATTCGGAAAACCGGGACTAGCGTAGATACGCAGTATTTT. Its protein is CASIRKTGTSVDTQYF. Looking up the rest from reference TRBV18 and TRBJ2-3 gives the full variable domain: NAGVMQNPRHLVRRRGQEARLRCSPMKGHSHVYWYRQLPEEGLKFMVYLQKENIIDESGMPKERFSAEFPKEGPSILRIQQVVRGDSAAYFCASIRKTGTSVDTQYFGPGTRLTVL.

Only a few counts were recorded for this clonotype. The chain is built from TRBV2 and TRBJ2-7, with D possibly matching TRBD2 (7 bases). The CDR3 length is 14 residues. Looked up from germline, CDR1 is SNHLY and CDR2 is FYNNEI. V lost 7 bases, J lost 6 bases, and 19 bases lay in between. CDR3 residues: CASTPGAGVGEQYV. For the CDR3, the DNA is TGTGCCAGCACCCCAGGGGCGGGGGTCGGCGAGCAGTACGTC.

This clonotype was detected ten times or more. This chain links TRBV12-3 or TRBV12-4 with TRBJ2-7; 8 bases line up with TRBD1. The CDR3 is 14 residues long. Trimming cost V 6 bases and J 0 bases; bases outside gene matches: 4. This chain's CDR3 is CASRRTGSSYEQYF. CDR3 nucleotide sequence: TGTGCCAGCAGGAGGACAGGGAGCTCCTACGAGCAGTACTTC.

This clonotype showed up many times. This chain connects TRBV27 to TRBJ2-1, with 7 bases identical to TRBD2. V gave up 4 bases and J gave up 3 bases; unmatched junction bases: 6. Looked up from germline, CDR1 is MNHEY and CDR2 is SMNVEV (reference sequence). The CDR3 extends over 15 amino acids. The CDR3 DNA sequence: TGTGCCAGCAGTTCTCGGGACTACTTCTACAATGAGCAGTTCTTC. This translates into CASSSRDYFYNEQFF.